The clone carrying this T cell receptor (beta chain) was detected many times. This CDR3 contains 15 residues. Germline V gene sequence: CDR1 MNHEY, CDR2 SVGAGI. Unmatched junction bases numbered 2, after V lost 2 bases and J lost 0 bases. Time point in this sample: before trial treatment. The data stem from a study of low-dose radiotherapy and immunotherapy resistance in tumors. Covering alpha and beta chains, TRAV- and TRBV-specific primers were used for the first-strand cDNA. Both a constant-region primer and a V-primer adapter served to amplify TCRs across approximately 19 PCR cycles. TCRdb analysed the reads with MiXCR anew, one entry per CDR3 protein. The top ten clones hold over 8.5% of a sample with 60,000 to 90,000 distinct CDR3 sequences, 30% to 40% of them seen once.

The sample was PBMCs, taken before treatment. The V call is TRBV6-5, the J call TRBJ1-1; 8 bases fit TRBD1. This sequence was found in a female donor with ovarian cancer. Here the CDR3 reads CASSYGQGMNTEAFF. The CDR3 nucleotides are TGTGCCAGCAGTTACGGACAGGGAATGAACACTGAAGCTTTCTTT.